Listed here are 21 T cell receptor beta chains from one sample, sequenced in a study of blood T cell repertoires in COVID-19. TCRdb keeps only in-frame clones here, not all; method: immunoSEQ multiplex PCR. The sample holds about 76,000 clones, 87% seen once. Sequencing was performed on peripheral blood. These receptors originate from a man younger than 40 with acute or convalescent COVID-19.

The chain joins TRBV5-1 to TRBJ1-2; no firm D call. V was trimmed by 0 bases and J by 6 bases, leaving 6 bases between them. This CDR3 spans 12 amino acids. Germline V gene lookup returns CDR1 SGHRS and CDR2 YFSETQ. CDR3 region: CASSLGKNGYTF. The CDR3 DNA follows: TGCGCCAGCAGCTTGGGTAAAAATGGCTACACCTTC.

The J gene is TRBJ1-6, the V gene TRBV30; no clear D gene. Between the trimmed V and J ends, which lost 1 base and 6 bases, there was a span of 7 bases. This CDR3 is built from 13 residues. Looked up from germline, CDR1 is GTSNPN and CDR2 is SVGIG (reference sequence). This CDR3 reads CAWSGQVNSPLHF. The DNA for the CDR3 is TGTGCCTGGAGTGGGCAGGTTAATTCACCCCTCCACTTT.

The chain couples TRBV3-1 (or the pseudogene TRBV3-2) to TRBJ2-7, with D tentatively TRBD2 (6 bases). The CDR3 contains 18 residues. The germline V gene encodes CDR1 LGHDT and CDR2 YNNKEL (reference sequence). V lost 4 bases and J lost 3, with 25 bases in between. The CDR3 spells CASSPKEGWAENRYEQYF. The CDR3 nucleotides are TGTGCCAGCAGCCCTAAGGAGGGTTGGGCCGAAAATCGCTACGAGCAGTACTTC.

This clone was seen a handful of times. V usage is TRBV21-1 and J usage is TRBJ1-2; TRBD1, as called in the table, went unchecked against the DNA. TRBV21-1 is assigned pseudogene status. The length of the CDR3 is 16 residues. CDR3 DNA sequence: TGTGCCAGCAGCCCGTCGACAGGGGCACGGGATATTGGCTACACCTTC. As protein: CASSPSTGARDIGYTF.

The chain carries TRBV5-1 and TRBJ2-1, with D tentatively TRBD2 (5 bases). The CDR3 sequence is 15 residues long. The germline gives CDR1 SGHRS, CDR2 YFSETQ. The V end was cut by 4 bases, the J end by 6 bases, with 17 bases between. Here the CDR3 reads CASSQRTAGFNEQFF. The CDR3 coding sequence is TGCGCCAGCAGCCAGCGGACCGCCGGCTTCAATGAGCAGTTCTTC.

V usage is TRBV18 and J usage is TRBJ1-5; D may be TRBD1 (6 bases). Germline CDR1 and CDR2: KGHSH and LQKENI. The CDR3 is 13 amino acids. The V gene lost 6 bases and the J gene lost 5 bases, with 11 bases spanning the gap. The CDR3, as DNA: TGTGCCAGCTCTGGGGAGGGGGATCAGCCCCAGCATTTT. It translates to CASSGEGDQPQHF. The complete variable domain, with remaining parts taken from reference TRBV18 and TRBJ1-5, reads NAGVMQNPRHLVRRRGQEARLRCSPMKGHSHVYWYRQLPEEGLKFMVYLQKENIIDESGMPKERFSAEFPKEGPSILRIQQVVRGDSAAYFCASSGEGDQPQHFGDGTRLSIL.

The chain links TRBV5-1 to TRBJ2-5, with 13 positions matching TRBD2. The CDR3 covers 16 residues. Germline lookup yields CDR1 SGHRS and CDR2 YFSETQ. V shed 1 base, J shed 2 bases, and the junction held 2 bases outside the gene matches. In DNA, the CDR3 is TGCGCCAGCAGCTTGCAGGGACTAGCGGGGCAAGAGACCCAGTACTTC. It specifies CASSLQGLAGQETQYF. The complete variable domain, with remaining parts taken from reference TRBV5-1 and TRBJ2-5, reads KAGVTQTPRYLIKTRGQQVTLSCSPISGHRSVSWYQQTPGQGLQFLFEYFSETQRNKGNFPGRFSGRQFSNSRSEMNVSTLELGDSALYLCASSLQGLAGQETQYFGPGTRLLVL.

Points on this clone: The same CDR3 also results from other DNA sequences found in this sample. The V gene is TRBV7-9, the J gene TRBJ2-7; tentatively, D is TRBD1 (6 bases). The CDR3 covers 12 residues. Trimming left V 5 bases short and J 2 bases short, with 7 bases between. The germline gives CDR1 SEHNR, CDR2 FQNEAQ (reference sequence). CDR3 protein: CASSRDTYEQYF. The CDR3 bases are TGTGCCAGCAGCAGGGACACCTACGAGCAGTACTTC.

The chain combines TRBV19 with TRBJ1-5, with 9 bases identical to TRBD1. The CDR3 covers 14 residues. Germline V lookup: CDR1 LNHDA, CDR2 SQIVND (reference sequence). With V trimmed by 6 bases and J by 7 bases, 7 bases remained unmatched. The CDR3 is CASRLGQGPQPQHF. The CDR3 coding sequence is TGTGCCAGTAGGCTGGGACAGGGTCCCCAGCCCCAGCATTTT.

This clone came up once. The CDR3 protein is CASSLETGTQYF. The CDR3 bases are TGTGCCAGCAGCCTAGAAACGGGGACGCAGTATTTT. V usage is TRBV14 and J usage is TRBJ2-3; D is possibly TRBD2 (5 bases). The CDR3 loop spans 12 amino acids. Germline V gene data show CDR1 as SGHDN and CDR2 as FVKESK. Between the trimmed V and J ends, which lost 4 bases and 9 bases, there was a span of 11 bases.

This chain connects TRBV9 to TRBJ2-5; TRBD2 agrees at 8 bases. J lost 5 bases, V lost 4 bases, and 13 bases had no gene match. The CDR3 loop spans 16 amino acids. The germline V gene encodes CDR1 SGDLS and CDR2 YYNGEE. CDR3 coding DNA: TGTGCCAGCAGCTGGGGTGCAGCGGGAGATGAGGAGACCCAGTACTTC. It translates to CASSWGAAGDEETQYF.

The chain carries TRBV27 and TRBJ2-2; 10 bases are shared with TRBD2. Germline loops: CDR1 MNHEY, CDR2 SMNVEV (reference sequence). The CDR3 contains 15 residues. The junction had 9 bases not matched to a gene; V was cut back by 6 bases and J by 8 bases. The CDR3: CASRLAGVERGELFF. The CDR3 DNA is TGTGCCAGCAGGCTAGCGGGAGTCGAGCGAGGGGAGCTGTTTTTT.

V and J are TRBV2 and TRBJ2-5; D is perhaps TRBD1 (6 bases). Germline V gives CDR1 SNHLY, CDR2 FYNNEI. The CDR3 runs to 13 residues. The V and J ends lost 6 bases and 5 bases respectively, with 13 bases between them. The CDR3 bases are TGTGCCAGCAGCGGCGGACAGCAGGAGACCCAGTACTTC. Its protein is CASSGGQQETQYF.

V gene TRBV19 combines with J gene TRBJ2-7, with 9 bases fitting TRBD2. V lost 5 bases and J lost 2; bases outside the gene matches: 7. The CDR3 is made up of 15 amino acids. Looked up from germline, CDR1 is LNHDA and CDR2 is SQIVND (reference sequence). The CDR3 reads CASSLAGASTYEQYF. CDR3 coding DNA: TGTGCCAGTAGTTTAGCGGGAGCGTCCACCTACGAGCAGTACTTC.

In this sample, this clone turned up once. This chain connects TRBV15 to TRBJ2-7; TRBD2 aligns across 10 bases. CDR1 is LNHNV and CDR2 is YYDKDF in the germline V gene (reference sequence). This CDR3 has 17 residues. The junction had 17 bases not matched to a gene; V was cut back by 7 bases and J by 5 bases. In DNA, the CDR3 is TGTGCCACCACCACAATTTCACCGGGACTAGCGTCTGACGAGCAGTACTTC. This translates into CATTTISPGLASDEQYF.

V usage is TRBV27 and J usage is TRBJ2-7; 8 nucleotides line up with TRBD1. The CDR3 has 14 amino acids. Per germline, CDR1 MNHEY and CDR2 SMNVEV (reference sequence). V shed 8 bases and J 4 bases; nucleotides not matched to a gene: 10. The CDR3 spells CASRAAGQAYEQYF. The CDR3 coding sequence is TGTGCCAGCCGAGCCGCGGGACAGGCTTACGAGCAGTACTTC.

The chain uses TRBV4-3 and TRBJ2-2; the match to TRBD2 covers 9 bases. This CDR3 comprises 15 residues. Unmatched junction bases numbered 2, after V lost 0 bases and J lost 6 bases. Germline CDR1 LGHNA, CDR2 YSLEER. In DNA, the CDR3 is TGCGCCAGCAGCCAAGATCAGCGGGGGGCCGGGGAGCTGTTTTTT. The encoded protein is CASSQDQRGAGELFF.

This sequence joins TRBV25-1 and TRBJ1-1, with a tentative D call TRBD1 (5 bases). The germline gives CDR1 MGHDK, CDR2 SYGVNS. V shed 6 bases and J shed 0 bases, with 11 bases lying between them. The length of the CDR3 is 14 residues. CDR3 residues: CASSRGGLNTEAFF. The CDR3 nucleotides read TGTGCCAGCAGCCGCGGGGGGTTGAACACTGAAGCTTTCTTT.

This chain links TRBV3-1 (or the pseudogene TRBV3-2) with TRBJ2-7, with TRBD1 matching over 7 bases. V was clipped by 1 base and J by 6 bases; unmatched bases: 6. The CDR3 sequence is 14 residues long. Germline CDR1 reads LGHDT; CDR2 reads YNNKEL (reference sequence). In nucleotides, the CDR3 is TGTGCCAGCAGCCAAGGCAGGGGGTATGGCGAGCAGTACTTC. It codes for CASSQGRGYGEQYF.

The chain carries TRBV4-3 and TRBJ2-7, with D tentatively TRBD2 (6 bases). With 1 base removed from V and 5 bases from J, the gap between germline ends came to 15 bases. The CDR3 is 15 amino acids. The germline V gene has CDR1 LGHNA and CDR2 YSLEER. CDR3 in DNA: TGCGCCAGCAGCCAAGGCGGTTCGGGGGTCCACGAGCAGTACTTC. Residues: CASSQGGSGVHEQYF.

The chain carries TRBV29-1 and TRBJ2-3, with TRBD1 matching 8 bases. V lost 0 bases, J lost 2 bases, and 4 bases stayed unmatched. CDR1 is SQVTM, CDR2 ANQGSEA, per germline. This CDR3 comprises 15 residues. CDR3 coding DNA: TGCAGCGTTGAAGATGTGACAGGGGTCACAGATACGCAGTATTTT. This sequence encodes CSVEDVTGVTDTQYF.